The rows below give T cell receptor beta chains drawn from one sample of a study of cytomegalovirus exposure and HLA in healthy donors. Clones were sequenced by immunoSEQ multiplex PCR, and TCRdb holds only the in-frame ones, with some missing. The data hold approximately 140,000 clones, with 75% to 90% observed a single time. The sequencing sample was made of PBMCs. The receptor set was obtained from a woman between 35 and 50 years old in good health and CMV-seropositive. The CDR3 runs from the conserved cysteine through the conserved F or W. The D gene is left open where the match is weak. Clone size is not always given. Where it is, it says once, few, many or a class for expanded clones.

D gene	clone size	V gene	J gene	CDR3 protein	CDR3 DNA
TRBD1	-	TRBV9	TRBJ1-2	CASSQPRQGASFGYTF	TGTGCCAGCAGCCAACCCAGACAGGGGGCGTCTTTTGGCTACACCTTC
-	few	TRBV6-1	TRBJ2-1	CASKLGGSYNEQFF	TGTGCCAGCAAGCTAGGTGGCTCCTACAATGAGCAGTTCTTC
TRBD2	-	TRBV5-1	TRBJ2-7	CASSLELAGACEQYF	TGCGCCAGCAGCTTGGAACTAGCGGGGGCGTGCGAGCAGTACTTC
-	-	TRBV7-9	TRBJ2-7	CASRRPSGKGPYEQYF	TGTGCCAGCAGGAGACCAAGCGGTAAGGGCCCCTACGAGCAGTACTTC
-	-	TRBV2	TRBJ2-5	CAREGLETQYF	TGTGCCAGAGAGGGCTTAGAGACCCAGTACTTC
-	-	TRBV5-6	TRBJ1-2	CASSPDRRYGYTF	TGTGCCAGCAGCCCCGACAGGCGCTATGGCTACACCTTC
TRBD2	-	TRBV5-6	TRBJ2-1	CASSGGGPHEQFF	TGTGCCAGCAGCGGCGGGGGGCCCCATGAGCAGTTCTTC
-	-	TRBV9	TRBJ2-7	CASSVVPDTNEQYF	TGTGCCAGCAGCGTAGTTCCGGACACTAACGAGCAGTACTTC
-	-	TRBV7-9	TRBJ2-2	CASRIQGPGELFF	TGTGCCAGCAGAATTCAGGGCCCCGGGGAGCTGTTTTTT
-	-	TRBV7-6	TRBJ1-1	CASSSQDRLPNTEAFF	TGTGCCAGCAGCTCTCAGGACAGACTTCCGAACACTGAAGCTTTCTTT
-	-	TRBV5-1	TRBJ1-5	CASIGGPSNQPQHF	TGCGCCAGCATTGGAGGGCCTAGCAATCAGCCCCAGCATTTT
-	-	TRBV5-1	TRBJ2-7	CASSVDSAMNEQYF	TGCGCCAGCAGCGTGGACAGTGCCATGAACGAGCAGTACTTC
TRBD1	-	TRBV12-5	TRBJ2-4	CASGPGQVENIQYF	TGTGCTAGTGGCCCTGGACAGGTAGAAAACATTCAGTACTTC
TRBD1	-	TRBV19	TRBJ2-6	CASSKIGQEFSGANVLTF	TGTGCCAGTAGTAAAATAGGACAGGAGTTCTCTGGGGCCAACGTCCTGACTTTC
-	few	TRBV9	TRBJ2-7	CASSVGGGGYEQYF	TGTGCCAGCAGCGTAGGAGGGGGGGGCTACGAGCAGTACTTC
TRBD2	-	TRBV10-3	TRBJ2-1	CAISGGTSGGYNEQFF	TGTGCCATCAGTGGCGGGACTAGCGGGGGGTACAATGAGCAGTTCTTC
-	-	TRBV27	TRBJ2-7	CASSLSGGNRVYEQYF	TGTGCCAGCAGTTTATCAGGAGGGAACCGAGTCTACGAGCAGTACTTC
TRBD2	-	TRBV5-1	TRBJ2-3	CASSSRTSGDTQYF	TGCGCCAGCAGCTCCCGGACTAGCGGAGATACGCAGTATTTT
TRBD1	-	TRBV28	TRBJ2-5	CASSPPPGTGEVETQYF	TGTGCCAGCAGTCCCCCGCCCGGGACAGGTGAGGTGGAGACCCAGTACTTC
-	-	TRBV12-5	TRBJ1-2	CASGFGRGLKF	TGTGCTAGTGGTTTTGGGCGCGGACTAAAATTC
-	-	TRBV7-2	TRBJ1-2	CASSRTEVYGYTF	TGTGCCAGCAGCAGGACAGAAGTATATGGCTACACCTTC
TRBD2	-	TRBV10-3	TRBJ2-7	CAISEVTSGRSNVYEQYF	TGTGCCATCAGTGAAGTGACTAGCGGGAGGAGTAATGTGTACGAGCAGTACTTC
TRBD1	-	TRBV5-1	TRBJ2-2	CASNPSTGLGNRGQGGELFF	TGCGCCAGCAACCCCTCCACCGGGCTAGGGAACAGGGGGCAAGGCGGGGAGCTGTTTTTT
-	-	TRBV7-9	TRBJ1-1	CASSFQGNTEAFF	TGTGCCAGCAGCTTCCAGGGGAACACTGAAGCTTTCTTT
-	once	TRBV19	TRBJ1-1	CASSFGSENTEAFF	TGTGCCAGTAGTTTCGGGAGCGAGAACACTGAAGCTTTCTTT
TRBD1	-	TRBV2	TRBJ1-2	CASSAQGAGTGYTF	TGTGCCAGCAGTGCGCAGGGGGCAGGGACCGGCTACACCTTC
-	-	TRBV6-1	TRBJ1-4	CASRTTAANEKLFF	TGTGCCAGCAGGACGACAGCTGCTAATGAAAAACTGTTTTTT
TRBD1	-	TRBV6-5	TRBJ2-5	CASSPYRGQETQYF	TGTGCCAGCAGTCCTTACAGGGGGCAAGAGACCCAGTACTTC
-	once	TRBV5-8	TRBJ2-2	CASSRRRSTDTGELFF	TGTGCCAGCAGCAGGAGGAGGAGTACTGACACCGGGGAGCTGTTTTTT
-	-	TRBV7-9	TRBJ2-7	CASSLRLTYEQYF	TGTGCCAGCAGCCTGCGCTTAACCTACGAGCAGTACTTC
TRBD1	-	TRBV29-1	TRBJ2-7	CSVDGTDPYEQYF	TGCAGCGTTGATGGGACAGACCCGTACGAGCAGTACTTC
-	-	TRBV6-6	TRBJ2-1	CASSYPTSRGNEQFF	TGTGCCAGCAGTTACCCTACTAGTAGAGGCAATGAGCAGTTCTTC
-	-	TRBV5-1	TRBJ1-6	CASSSPSPGSPLHF	TGCGCCAGCAGCTCACCCTCCCCGGGGTCACCCCTCCACTTT
-	once	TRBV7-8	TRBJ2-7	CASSGQIPYEQYF	TGTGCCAGCAGCGGACAGATCCCCTACGAGCAGTACTTC
-	-	TRBV6-5	TRBJ1-3	CASSYSGGSGNTIYF	TGTGCCAGCAGTTACTCTGGAGGGTCTGGAAACACCATATATTTT
-	few	TRBV5-5	TRBJ1-1	CASSLEGEAFF	TGTGCCAGCAGCTTGGAGGGGGAAGCTTTCTTT
-	-	TRBV6-1	TRBJ2-7	CASSEYGRGAQWDEQYF	TGTGCCAGCAGTGAATATGGGAGGGGGGCGCAGTGGGACGAGCAGTACTTC
-	once	TRBV19	TRBJ1-6	CASSIRLGHDDSPLHF	TGTGCCAGTAGTATCCGATTGGGCCACGACGACTCACCCCTCCACTTT
TRBD1	few	TRBV6-1	TRBJ2-7	CASTATGDSYEQYF	TGTGCCAGCACGGCTACAGGGGACTCCTACGAGCAGTACTTC